This T cell receptor (beta chain) emerged from a study of technical replicates of blood from four donors. Only in-frame clones appear in the TCRdb table, and some are missing; sequencing was by immunoSEQ multiplex PCR. The repertoire consists of fewer than 85,000 clones, with roughly 94% occurring once and the leading ten covering less than 0.3%. Germline V gives CDR1 SEHNR, CDR2 FQNEAQ (reference sequence). After removal of 5 bases from V and 5 bases from J, the junction contained 14 bases not matched to a gene. The CDR3 runs 16 residues. This TCR was recovered from a human donor in good health. Material for sequencing was T cells isolated from PBMCs. The chain employs TRBV7-9 and TRBJ1-2; 7 bases agree with TRBD1. This CDR3 reads CASSAPGQVVSYGYTF. The CDR3 nucleotides are TGTGCCAGCAGCGCCCCTGGACAGGTTGTTTCGTATGGCTACACCTTC.